This T cell receptor (beta chain) was obtained from a study of tumor-infiltrating lymphocytes in primary liver carcinoma. Study-wide background: Every sample contained roughly 3.65 to 7.13 million productive TCRbeta reads, and these numbers were similar from one tissue type to another.

The study, taken as a whole, reports: Tumor samples exhibited a significantly greater top-250-clone fraction than blood samples (p = 0.039). Bulk, unsorted sampling meant CD4+ and CD8+ repertoires went uncompared.

Germline lookup yields CDR1 SGHAT and CDR2 FQNNGV. This CDR3 contains 18 residues. Total RNA (roughly 530 ng) served as template for TCR beta cDNA synthesis primed by a constant-region primer. Construction of TCR beta libraries relied on three successive nested multiplex PCR rounds employing slightly modified ARM-PCR. It was with TRBV1-TRBV30 forward primers and a C-beta reverse primer that the first two PCR rounds were run, at about 10 cycles each. TCRdb itself ran the multiplex PCR reads through MiXCR, one entry per CDR3 protein. The sample lists about 330,000 distinct CDR3 sequences; roughly two thirds were seen once. Unsorted whole blood yielded the blood RNA, and germline DNA was also extracted. Chronic HBV infection affected patients, none of whom had received treatment. This clonotype was detected a few times. Antigen: not known. One end of the junction is discordant with germline, which a read error may explain.

The receptor was derived from a man in his forties with primary liver carcinoma and hepatitis B virus infection. The sequenced material came from peripheral blood. The chain combines TRBV11-2 with TRBJ2-1; tentatively, D is TRBD2 (5 bases). In DNA, the CDR3 is TGTGCCAACAGCTCCCACCCCCGTCTCGCGGTAGAGGGCAATGAGCAGTTCTTC. This sequence encodes CANSSHPRLAVEGNEQFF. Combining the CDR3 with reference TRBV11-2 and TRBJ2-1 gives the whole variable domain EAGVAQSPRYKIIEKRQSVAFWCNPISGHATLYWYQQILGQGPKLLIQFQNNGVVDDSQLPKDRFSAERLKGVDSTLKIQPAKLEDSAVYLCANSSHPRLAVEGNEQFFGPGTRLTVL.